This T cell receptor beta chain was profiled in a study of OX40 agonist ivuxolimab in advanced cancers. Profiled with immunoSEQ multiplex PCR; TCRdb holds only in-frame clones, not every one. The repertoire holds tens of thousands of clones, with about nine tenths as singletons. V was cut by 2 bases and J by 2 bases, with 2 bases left in between. The CDR3 extends over 12 amino acids. CDR1 is SGHDT and CDR2 is YYEEEE in the germline V gene. V and J are TRBV5-6 and TRBJ2-1; D remains ambiguous. Here the sequenced sample was CD4+ or CD8+ T cells sorted from blood, taken in a trial of the OX40 agonist ivuxolimab. This clonotype was sampled from an adult with an advanced solid tumor such as melanoma, head and neck, liver or kidney cancer. The CDR3 region is CASSFPYNEQFF. The CDR3 nucleotides read TGTGCCAGCAGCTTCCCCTACAATGAGCAGTTCTTC.